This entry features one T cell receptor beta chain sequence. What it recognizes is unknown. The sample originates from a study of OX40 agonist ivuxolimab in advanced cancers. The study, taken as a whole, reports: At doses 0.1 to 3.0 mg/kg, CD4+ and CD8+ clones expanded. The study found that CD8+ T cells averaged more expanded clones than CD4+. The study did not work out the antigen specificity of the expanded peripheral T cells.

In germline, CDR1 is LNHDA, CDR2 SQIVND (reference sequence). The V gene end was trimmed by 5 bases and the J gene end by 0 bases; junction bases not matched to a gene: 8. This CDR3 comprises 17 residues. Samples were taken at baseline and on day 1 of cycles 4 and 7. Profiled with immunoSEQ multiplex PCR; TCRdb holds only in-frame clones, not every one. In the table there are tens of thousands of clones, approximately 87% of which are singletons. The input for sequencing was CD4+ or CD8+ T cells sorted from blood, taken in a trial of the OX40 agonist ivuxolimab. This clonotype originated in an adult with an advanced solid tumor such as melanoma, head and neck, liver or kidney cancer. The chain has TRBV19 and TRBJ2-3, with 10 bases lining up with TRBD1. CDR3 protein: CASSSRDRGSSTDTQYF. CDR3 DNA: TGTGCCAGTAGTTCTAGGGACAGGGGATCTAGCACAGATACGCAGTATTTT.